This TCR beta chain emerged from a study of technical replicates of blood from a handful of donors. With V trimmed by 4 bases and J by 0 bases, 5 bases remained unmatched. The CDR3 length is 15 residues. Germline V gene lookup returns CDR1 SGHRS and CDR2 YFSETQ. TCRdb keeps only in-frame clones here, not all; method: immunoSEQ multiplex PCR. The sample has 70,000 or so clones, 90% to 95% seen once. What was sequenced was T cells isolated from PBMCs. The chain carries TRBV5-1 and TRBJ1-1; 8 nucleotides align to TRBD1. This TCR was recovered from a human donor in good health. Some clones in this sample may be carry-over from other donors' samples. CDR3 sequence: CASSEGQGLNTEAFF. CDR3 DNA sequence: TGCGCCAGCAGCGAAGGACAGGGCCTGAACACTGAAGCTTTCTTT. The full variable domain, rest sourced from reference TRBV5-1 and TRBJ1-1, is KAGVTQTPRYLIKTRGQQVTLSCSPISGHRSVSWYQQTPGQGLQFLFEYFSETQRNKGNFPGRFSGRQFSNSRSEMNVSTLELGDSALYLCASSEGQGLNTEAFFGQGTRLTVV.